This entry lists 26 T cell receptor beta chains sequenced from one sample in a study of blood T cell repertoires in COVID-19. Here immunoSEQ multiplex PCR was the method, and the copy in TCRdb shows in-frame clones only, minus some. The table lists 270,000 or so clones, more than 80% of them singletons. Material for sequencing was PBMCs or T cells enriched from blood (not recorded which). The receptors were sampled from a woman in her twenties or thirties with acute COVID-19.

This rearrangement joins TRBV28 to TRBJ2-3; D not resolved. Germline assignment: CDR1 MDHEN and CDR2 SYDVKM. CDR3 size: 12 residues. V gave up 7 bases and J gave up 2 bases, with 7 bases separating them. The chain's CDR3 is CASTSSTDTQYF. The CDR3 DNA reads TGTGCCAGCACCTCTTCCACAGATACGCAGTATTTT.

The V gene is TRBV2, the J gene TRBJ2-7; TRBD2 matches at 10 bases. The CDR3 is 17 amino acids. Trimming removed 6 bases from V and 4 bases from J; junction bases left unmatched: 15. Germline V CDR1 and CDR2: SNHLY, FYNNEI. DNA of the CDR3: TGTGCCAGCAGCGGGACTAGCGTGGGCCCCAAGGGATACGAGCAGTACTTC. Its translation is CASSGTSVGPKGYEQYF.

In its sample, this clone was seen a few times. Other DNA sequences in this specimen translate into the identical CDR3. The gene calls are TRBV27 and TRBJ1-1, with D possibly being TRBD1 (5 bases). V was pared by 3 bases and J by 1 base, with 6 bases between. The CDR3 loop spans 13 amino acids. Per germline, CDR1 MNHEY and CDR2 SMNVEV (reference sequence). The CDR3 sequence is CASSLGGNTEAFF. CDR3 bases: TGTGCCAGCAGTTTGGGGGGGAACACTGAAGCTTTCTTT.

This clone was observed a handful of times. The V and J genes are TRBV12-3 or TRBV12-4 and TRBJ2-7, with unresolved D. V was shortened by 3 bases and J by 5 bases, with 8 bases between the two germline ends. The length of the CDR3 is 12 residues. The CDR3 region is CASSFARDEQYF. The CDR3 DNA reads TGTGCCAGCAGTTTCGCTCGGGACGAGCAGTACTTC.

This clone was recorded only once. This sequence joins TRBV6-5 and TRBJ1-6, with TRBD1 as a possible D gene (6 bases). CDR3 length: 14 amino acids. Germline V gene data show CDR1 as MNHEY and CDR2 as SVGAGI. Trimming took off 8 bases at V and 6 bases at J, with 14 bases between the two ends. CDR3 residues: CASRGGEFNSPLHF. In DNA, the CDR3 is TGTGCCAGCCGAGGGGGTGAATTTAATTCACCCCTCCACTTT.

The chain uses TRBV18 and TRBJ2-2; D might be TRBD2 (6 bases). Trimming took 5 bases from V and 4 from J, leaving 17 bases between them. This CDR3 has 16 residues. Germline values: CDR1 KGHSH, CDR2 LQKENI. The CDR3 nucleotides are TGTGCCAGCTCATCGGTAGGAGGGGCGCCCACCGGGGAGCTGTTTTTT. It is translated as CASSSVGGAPTGELFF.

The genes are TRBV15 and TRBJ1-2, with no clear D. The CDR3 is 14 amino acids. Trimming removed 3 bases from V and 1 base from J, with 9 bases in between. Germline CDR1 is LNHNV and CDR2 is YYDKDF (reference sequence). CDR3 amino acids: CATSSGENNYGYTF. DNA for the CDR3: TGTGCCACCAGCAGCGGGGAGAATAACTATGGCTACACCTTC.

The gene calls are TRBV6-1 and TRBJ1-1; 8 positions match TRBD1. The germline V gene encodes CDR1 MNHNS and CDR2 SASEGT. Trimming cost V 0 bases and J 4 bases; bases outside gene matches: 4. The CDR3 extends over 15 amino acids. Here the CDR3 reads CASSEAAGGGTEAFF. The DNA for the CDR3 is TGTGCCAGCAGTGAAGCGGCAGGGGGCGGCACTGAAGCTTTCTTT.

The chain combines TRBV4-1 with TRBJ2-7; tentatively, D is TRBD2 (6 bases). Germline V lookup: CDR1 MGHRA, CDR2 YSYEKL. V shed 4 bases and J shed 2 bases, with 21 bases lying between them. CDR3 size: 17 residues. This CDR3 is CASSPQPPDRGTYEQYF. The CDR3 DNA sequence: TGCGCCAGCAGCCCCCAGCCCCCCGACCGGGGGACCTACGAGCAGTACTTC.

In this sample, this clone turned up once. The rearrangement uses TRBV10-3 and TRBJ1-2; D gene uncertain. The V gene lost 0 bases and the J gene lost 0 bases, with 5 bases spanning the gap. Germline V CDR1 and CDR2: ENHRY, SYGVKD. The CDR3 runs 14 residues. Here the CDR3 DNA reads TGTGCCATCAGTGAGTCGCCGGCTAACTATGGCTACACCTTC. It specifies CAISESPANYGYTF.

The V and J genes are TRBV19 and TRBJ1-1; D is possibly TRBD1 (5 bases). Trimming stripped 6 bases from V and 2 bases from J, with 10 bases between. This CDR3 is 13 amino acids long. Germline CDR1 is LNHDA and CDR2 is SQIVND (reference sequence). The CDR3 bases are TGTGCCAGTAGCTCGGACACCAACACTGAAGCTTTCTTT. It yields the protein CASSSDTNTEAFF.

The CDR3: CASSVTGLGSNEQFF. The CDR3 DNA reads TGTGCCAGCAGCGTAACGGGACTAGGGTCGAATGAGCAGTTCTTC. The V gene is TRBV9, the J gene TRBJ2-1; 8 bases line up with TRBD2. Germline assignment: CDR1 SGDLS and CDR2 YYNGEE. The CDR3 is 15 amino acids. With 1 base clipped from V and 7 bases from J, the junction kept 7 bases outside the gene matches.

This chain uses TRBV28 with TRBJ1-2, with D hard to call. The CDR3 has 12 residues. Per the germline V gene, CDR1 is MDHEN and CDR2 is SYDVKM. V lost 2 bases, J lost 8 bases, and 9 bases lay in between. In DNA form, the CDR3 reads TGTGCCAGCAGTTTACCATCCGAGGGCTACACCTTC. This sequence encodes CASSLPSEGYTF.

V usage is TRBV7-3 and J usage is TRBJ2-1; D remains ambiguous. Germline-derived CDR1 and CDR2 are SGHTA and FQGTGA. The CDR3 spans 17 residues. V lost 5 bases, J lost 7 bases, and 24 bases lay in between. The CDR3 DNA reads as TGTGCCAGCAGCCCCATTTCAATTTTGGAAGTGAGGAATGAGCAGTTCTTC. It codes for CASSPISILEVRNEQFF.

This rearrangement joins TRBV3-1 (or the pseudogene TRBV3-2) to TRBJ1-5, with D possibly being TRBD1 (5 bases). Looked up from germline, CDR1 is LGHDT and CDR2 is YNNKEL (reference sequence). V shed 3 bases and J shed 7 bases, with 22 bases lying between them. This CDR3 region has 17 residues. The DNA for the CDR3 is TGTGCCAGCAGCCATGGGTTCCCAGGGAATGAACCGCAGCCCCAGCATTTT. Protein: CASSHGFPGNEPQPQHF.

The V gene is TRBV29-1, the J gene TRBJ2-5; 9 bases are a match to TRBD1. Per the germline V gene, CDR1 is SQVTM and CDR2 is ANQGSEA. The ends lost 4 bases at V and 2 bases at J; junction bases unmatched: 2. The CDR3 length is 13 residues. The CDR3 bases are TGCAGCGTTGTGGGACAGGGACAAGAGACCCAGTACTTC. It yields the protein CSVVGQGQETQYF.

CDR3 sequence: CASSWGQYNSPLHF. DNA of the CDR3: TGTGCCAGCAGTTGGGGGCAGTATAATTCACCCCTCCACTTT. The chain couples TRBV27 to TRBJ1-6; D possibly corresponds to TRBD1 (6 bases). The CDR3 extends over 14 amino acids. The ends were cut back, 4 bases at V and 4 bases at J, with 8 bases in the middle. Germline V gives CDR1 MNHEY, CDR2 SMNVEV (reference sequence).

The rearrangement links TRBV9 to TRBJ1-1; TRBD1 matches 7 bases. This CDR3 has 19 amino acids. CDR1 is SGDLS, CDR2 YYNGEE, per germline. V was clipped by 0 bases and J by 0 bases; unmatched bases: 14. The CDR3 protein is CASSVDRTGEGVVNTEAFF. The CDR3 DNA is TGTGCCAGCAGCGTAGATCGGACAGGCGAGGGGGTAGTGAACACTGAAGCTTTCTTT.

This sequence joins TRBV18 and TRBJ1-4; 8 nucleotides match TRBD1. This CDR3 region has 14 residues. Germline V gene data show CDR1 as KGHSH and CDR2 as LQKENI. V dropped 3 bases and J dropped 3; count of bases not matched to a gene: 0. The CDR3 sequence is CASSPDRANEKLFF. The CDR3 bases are TGTGCCAGCTCACCGGACAGGGCTAATGAAAAACTGTTTTTT.

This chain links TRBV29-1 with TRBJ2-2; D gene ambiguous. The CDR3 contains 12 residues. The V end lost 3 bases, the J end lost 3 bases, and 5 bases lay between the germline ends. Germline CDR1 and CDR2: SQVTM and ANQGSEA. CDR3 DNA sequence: TGCAGCGTTGATGAGGACACCGGGGAGCTGTTTTTT. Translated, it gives CSVDEDTGELFF.

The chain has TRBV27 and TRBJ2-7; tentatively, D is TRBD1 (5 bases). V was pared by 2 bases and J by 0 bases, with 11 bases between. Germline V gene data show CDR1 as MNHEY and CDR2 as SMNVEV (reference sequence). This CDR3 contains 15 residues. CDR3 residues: CASSLKGSSSYEQYF. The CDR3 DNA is TGTGCCAGCAGTTTAAAGGGGTCGAGCTCCTACGAGCAGTACTTC.

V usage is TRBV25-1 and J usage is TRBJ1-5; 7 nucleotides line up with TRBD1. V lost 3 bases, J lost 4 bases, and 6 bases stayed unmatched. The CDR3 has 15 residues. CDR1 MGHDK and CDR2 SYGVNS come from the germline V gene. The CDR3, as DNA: TGTGCCAGCAGTGACTCGGGACAGCTAAATCAGCCCCAGCATTTT. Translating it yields CASSDSGQLNQPQHF.

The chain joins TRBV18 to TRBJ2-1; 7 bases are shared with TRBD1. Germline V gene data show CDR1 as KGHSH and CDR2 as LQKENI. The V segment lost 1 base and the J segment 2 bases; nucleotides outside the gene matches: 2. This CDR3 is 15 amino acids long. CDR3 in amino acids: CASSPLGTAYNEQFF. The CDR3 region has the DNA TGTGCCAGCTCACCACTCGGGACAGCCTACAATGAGCAGTTCTTC. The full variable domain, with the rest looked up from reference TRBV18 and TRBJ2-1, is NAGVMQNPRHLVRRRGQEARLRCSPMKGHSHVYWYRQLPEEGLKFMVYLQKENIIDESGMPKERFSAEFPKEGPSILRIQQVVRGDSAAYFCASSPLGTAYNEQFFGPGTRLTVL.

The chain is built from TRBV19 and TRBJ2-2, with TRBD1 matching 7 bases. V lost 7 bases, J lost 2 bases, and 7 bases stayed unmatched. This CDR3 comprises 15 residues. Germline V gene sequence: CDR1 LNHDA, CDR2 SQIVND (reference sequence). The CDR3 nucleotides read TGTGCCAGTACCCTGGGACAGAGTAACACCGGGGAGCTGTTTTTT. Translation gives CASTLGQSNTGELFF.

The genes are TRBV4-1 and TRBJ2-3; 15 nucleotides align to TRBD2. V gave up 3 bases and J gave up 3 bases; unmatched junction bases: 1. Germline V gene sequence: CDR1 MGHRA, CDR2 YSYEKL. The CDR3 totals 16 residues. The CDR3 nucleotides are TGCGCCAGCAGCCACGGGACTAGCGGGAGGACAGATACGCAGTATTTT. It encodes CASSHGTSGRTDTQYF.

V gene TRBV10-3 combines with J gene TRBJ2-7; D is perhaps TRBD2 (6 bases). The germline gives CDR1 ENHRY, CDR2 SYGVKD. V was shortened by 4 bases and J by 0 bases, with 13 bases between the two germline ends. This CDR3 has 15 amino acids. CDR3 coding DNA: TGTGCCATCAGTGCCTCCGGGACTCTCTCCTACGAGCAGTACTTC. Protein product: CAISASGTLSYEQYF.